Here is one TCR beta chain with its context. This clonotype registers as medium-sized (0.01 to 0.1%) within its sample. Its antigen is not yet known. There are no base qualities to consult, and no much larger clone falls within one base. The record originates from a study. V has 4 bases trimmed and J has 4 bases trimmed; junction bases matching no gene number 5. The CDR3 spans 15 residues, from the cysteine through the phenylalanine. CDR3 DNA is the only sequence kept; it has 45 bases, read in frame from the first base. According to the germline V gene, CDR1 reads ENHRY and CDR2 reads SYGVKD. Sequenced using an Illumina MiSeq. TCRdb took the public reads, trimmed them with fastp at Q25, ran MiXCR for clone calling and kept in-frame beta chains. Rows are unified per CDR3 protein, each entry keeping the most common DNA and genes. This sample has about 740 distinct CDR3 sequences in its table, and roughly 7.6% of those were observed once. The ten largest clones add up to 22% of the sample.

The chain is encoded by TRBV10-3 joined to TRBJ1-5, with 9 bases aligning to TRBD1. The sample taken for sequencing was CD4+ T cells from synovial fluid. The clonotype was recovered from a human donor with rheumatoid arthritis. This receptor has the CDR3 CAISGGQGLNQPQHF. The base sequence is TGTGCCATCAGTGGGGGACAGGGACTGAATCAGCCCCAGCATTTT.